Presented here are 32 T cell receptor beta chains from one specimen sequenced in a study of blood T cell repertoires in COVID-19 (dated by TCRdb to the early 2020s). The library came from the immunoSEQ multiplex PCR assay. Entries here come from immuneACCESS through TCRdb and include only in-frame sequences with V and J called. Some clones fail to appear in such tables; in the studies checked, an unresolved V gene covers under half of the shortfall, and the cause of the remainder is unknown. This sample comprises 140,000 to 150,000 clones, 86% of them detected only once. Roughly 4.3% of the sample lies in the top ten. Sequencing was done on a sample of PBMCs or T cells enriched from blood (not recorded which). Source of these receptors: a man aged 50-59 years who had recovered from COVID-19.

This chain connects TRBV6-4 to TRBJ2-3; D not certain. The CDR3 loop spans 14 amino acids. CDR1 and CDR2 (germline): MRHNA, SNTAGT. The germline V and J ends were trimmed by 4 bases and 0 bases, with 8 bases remaining between them. The CDR3 DNA follows: TGTGCCAGCAGTGTCCAGTACAGCACAGATACGCAGTATTTT. Protein sequence: CASSVQYSTDTQYF.

The chain joins TRBV5-1 to TRBJ1-1, with a tentative D call TRBD1 (6 bases). The CDR3 has 17 residues. Looked up from germline, CDR1 is SGHRS and CDR2 is YFSETQ. Trimming removed 0 bases from V and 0 bases from J, with 15 bases in between. In DNA form, the CDR3 reads TGCGCCAGCAGCTTGGAATTAGGGGGTCATATGAACACTGAAGCTTTCTTT. Protein: CASSLELGGHMNTEAFF.

The chain is built from TRBV18 and TRBJ1-5, with TRBD1 matching over 10 bases. The V and J ends lost 1 base and 5 bases, in that order; junction bases with no gene match: 2. CDR3 length equals 15 residues. Germline V gene lookup returns CDR1 KGHSH and CDR2 LQKENI. The chain's CDR3 is CASSPRDRGYQPQHF. CDR3 sequence (DNA): TGTGCCAGCTCACCACGGGACAGGGGATATCAGCCCCAGCATTTT.

The genes are TRBV28 and TRBJ1-4, with a possible D match to TRBD1 (6 bases). Germline CDR1 is MDHEN and CDR2 is SYDVKM. Trimming removed 3 bases at V and 6 bases at J, with 17 bases between. The CDR3 length is 16 residues. CDR3 DNA sequence: TGTGCCAGCAGTTTCCTTTCCGGGACACACTATGAAAAACTGTTTTTT. As protein: CASSFLSGTHYEKLFF.

The chain couples TRBV7-3 to TRBJ1-1; D gene unclear. Germline V gene sequence: CDR1 SGHTA, CDR2 FQGTGA. V dropped 3 bases and J dropped 1 base, with 6 bases sitting between them. CDR3 length: 13 amino acids. CDR3 sequence reads: CASSFGGNTEAFF. Written as DNA, the CDR3 is TGTGCCAGCAGCTTCGGAGGGAACACTGAAGCTTTCTTT. Complete variable domain (other parts from reference TRBV7-3 and TRBJ1-1): GAGVSQTPSNKVTEKGKYVELRCDPISGHTALYWYRQSLGQGPEFLIYFQGTGAADDSGLPNDRFFAVRPEGSVSTLKIQRTERGDSAVYLCASSFGGNTEAFFGQGTRLTVV.

This chain links TRBV5-1 with TRBJ2-3; D is possibly TRBD1 (5 bases). Per germline, CDR1 SGHRS and CDR2 YFSETQ. Trimming shortened V by 0 bases and J by 3 bases, and 14 bases separated the two germline ends. This CDR3 region has 16 residues. The DNA of the CDR3 is TGCGCCAGCAGCTTGGCCCGTCTGCAGGGAACAGATACGCAGTATTTT. Protein sequence: CASSLARLQGTDTQYF.

This chain joins TRBV4-1 and TRBJ1-2, with TRBD1 as a possible D gene (6 bases). Germline V gives CDR1 MGHRA, CDR2 YSYEKL. V lost 0 bases and J 4 bases, leaving 12 bases between the germline ends. CDR3 length equals 15 residues. For the CDR3, the DNA is TGCGCCAGCAGCCAAGAGGGACACCTAATCTATGGCTACACCTTC. Protein product: CASSQEGHLIYGYTF.

The genes are TRBV18 and TRBJ1-2; 7 bases match TRBD1. The CDR3 length is 14 residues. Germline V gives CDR1 KGHSH, CDR2 LQKENI. Unmatched junction bases numbered 5, after V lost 5 bases and J lost 2 bases. CDR3 region: CASSSTGPNYGYTF. CDR3 nucleotides: TGTGCCAGCTCATCGACAGGGCCAAACTATGGCTACACCTTC.

V and J are TRBV28 and TRBJ2-3; 9 bases are shared with TRBD2. Germline V lookup: CDR1 MDHEN, CDR2 SYDVKM. The CDR3 has 17 residues. V lost 5 bases to trimming and J lost 3 bases; unmatched junction nucleotides: 12. The CDR3 coding sequence is TGTGCCAGCAGTCTAGGACCTTTAGCGGGGGCTACAGATACGCAGTATTTT. Translated: CASSLGPLAGATDTQYF.

The count of this clone is one. The DNA of the CDR3 is TGTGCCAGCAGAAACAGGCGGATGAACACTGAAGCTTTCTTT. Its protein is CASRNRRMNTEAFF. The V gene is TRBV11-1, the J gene TRBJ1-1, with a tentative D call TRBD1 (5 bases). The V and J ends lost 6 bases and 0 bases respectively, with 11 bases between them. CDR1 is SGHAT, CDR2 FQDESV, per germline (reference sequence). The CDR3 length is 14 residues.

The CDR3 loop is CSAGRETDYGYTF. The CDR3 nucleotides are TGCAGCGCTGGGAGGGAGACAGACTATGGCTACACCTTC. This chain connects TRBV29-1 to TRBJ1-2; TRBD1 might be the D (5 bases). The germline V gene has CDR1 SQVTM and CDR2 ANQGSEA. The CDR3 sequence is 13 residues long. V dropped 7 bases and J dropped 3 bases, with 15 bases sitting between them.

J is TRBJ2-3 and V is TRBV6-5; D might be TRBD2 (6 bases). Trimming removed 6 bases at V and 0 bases at J, with 13 bases between. The CDR3 runs 15 residues. Germline V gene lookup returns CDR1 MNHEY and CDR2 SVGAGI. The CDR3 protein is CASSNSGISTDTQYF. CDR3 DNA: TGTGCCAGCAGCAATAGCGGAATAAGCACAGATACGCAGTATTTT.

This chain links TRBV5-1 with TRBJ1-3; TRBD1 is a possible D gene (6 bases). The CDR3 runs to 14 residues. Per the germline V gene, CDR1 is SGHRS and CDR2 is YFSETQ. With 5 bases removed from V and 4 bases from J, the gap between germline ends came to 13 bases. The CDR3 region has the DNA TGCGCCAGCAGGAGTACAGGGCTCGGAAACACCATATATTTT. Amino acid sequence: CASRSTGLGNTIYF.

This sequence joins TRBV28 and TRBJ2-7, with 8 bases fitting TRBD2. The length of the CDR3 is 14 residues. Germline-derived CDR1 and CDR2 are MDHEN and SYDVKM. The V and J ends lost 6 bases and 3 bases, in that order; junction bases with no gene match: 7. The CDR3 region has the DNA TGTGCCAGCAGGTTGGCCGGGACTAGCTACGAGCAGTACTTC. Its protein is CASRLAGTSYEQYF.

Notes on this clone: Other DNA sequences from this sample encode an identical CDR3 as well. The chain links TRBV9 to TRBJ1-6, with a possible D match to TRBD1 (6 bases). The CDR3 is 16 amino acids. Deletions cut 4 bases from V and 3 bases from J, with 14 bases between. The germline V gene has CDR1 SGDLS and CDR2 YYNGEE. The CDR3 coding sequence is TGTGCCAGCAGCCCCAGGACAGAGGACTATAATTCACCCCTCCACTTT. This sequence encodes CASSPRTEDYNSPLHF.

This chain links TRBV27 with TRBJ1-5; 7 bases are shared with TRBD1. The CDR3 runs to 15 residues. Germline CDR1 MNHEY, CDR2 SMNVEV (reference sequence). After removal of 4 bases from V and 4 bases from J, the junction contained 7 bases not matched to a gene. The CDR3 DNA reads as TGTGCCAGCAGTTCCGACAGGGTGCGAAATCAGCCCCAGCATTTT. Translating gives CASSSDRVRNQPQHF.

The J gene is TRBJ2-3, the V gene TRBV5-1; D unclear. Germline V gene data show CDR1 as SGHRS and CDR2 as YFSETQ. The CDR3 sequence is 12 residues long. Trimming stripped 2 bases from V and 6 bases from J, with 7 bases between. Here the CDR3 reads CASSFSPDTQYF. In DNA, the CDR3 is TGCGCCAGCAGCTTCAGTCCTGATACGCAGTATTTT.

The sample holds one count of this clone. The chain employs TRBV3-1 (or the pseudogene TRBV3-2) and TRBJ1-4; no reliable D call. V lost 1 base to trimming and J lost 7 bases, with 19 bases between them. Germline assignment: CDR1 LGHDT and CDR2 YNNKEL (reference sequence). The CDR3 totals 17 residues. CDR3 nucleotides: TGTGCCAGCAGCCAAGTTGTCTCCTCGGAGGGTAGTGAAAAACTGTTTTTT. This codes for CASSQVVSSEGSEKLFF.

The chain is built from TRBV5-6 and TRBJ2-3, with TRBD2 matching over 13 bases. CDR1 and CDR2 (germline): SGHDT, YYEEEE. CDR3 length equals 16 residues. V dropped 2 bases and J dropped 4; count of bases not matched to a gene: 4. The DNA for the CDR3 is TGTGCCAGCAGCTTATGGACTAGCGGGAGTCCAGATACGCAGTATTTT. Amino acid sequence: CASSLWTSGSPDTQYF. Looking up the rest from reference TRBV5-6 and TRBJ2-3 gives the full variable domain: DAGVTQSPTHLIKTRGQQVTLRCSPKSGHDTVSWYQQALGQGPQFIFQYYEEEERQRGNFPDRFSGHQFPNYSSELNVNALLLGDSALYLCASSLWTSGSPDTQYFGPGTRLTVL.

This chain links TRBV6-5 with TRBJ1-1; the D is unclear. V lost 2 bases and J lost 11, with 9 bases in between. Germline lookup yields CDR1 MNHEY and CDR2 SVGAGI. The CDR3 spans 11 residues. The CDR3: CASSYKRRAFF. In DNA, the CDR3 is TGTGCCAGCAGTTACAAACGGAGGGCTTTCTTT.

This clone was detected a few times. The rearrangement uses TRBV19 and TRBJ1-5; tentative D call: TRBD1 (6 bases). Germline V gene lookup returns CDR1 LNHDA and CDR2 SQIVND (reference sequence). The V end was cut by 3 bases, the J end by 4 bases, with 13 bases between. The CDR3 loop spans 15 amino acids. This CDR3 reads CASSIRETGNQPQHF. For the CDR3, the DNA is TGTGCCAGTAGTATTAGAGAAACAGGGAATCAGCCCCAGCATTTT.

The CDR3 bases are TGTGCCAGCTCACCTCAACAGGGGGCTGGAAACACCATATATTTT. It encodes CASSPQQGAGNTIYF. This chain links TRBV18 with TRBJ1-3, with 8 bases that match TRBD1. This CDR3 contains 15 residues. The junction had 3 bases not matched to a gene; V was cut back by 3 bases and J by 2 bases. The V gene's germline CDR1 is KGHSH and CDR2 LQKENI.

The J gene is TRBJ1-1, the V gene TRBV28; 8 positions match TRBD1. The CDR3 runs to 15 residues. Germline V CDR1 and CDR2: MDHEN, SYDVKM. V lost 7 bases, J lost 4 bases, and 11 bases stayed unmatched. DNA for the CDR3: TGTGCCAGCACGGGACTCGGACAGGGATCCACTGAAGCTTTCTTT. Translated: CASTGLGQGSTEAFF.

This clone was found once. The CDR3 bases are TGTGCCAGCAGTTACTCGCGGGGGCAGGTAAGCTCCTACGAGCAGTACGTC. It codes for CASSYSRGQVSSYEQYV. This rearrangement joins TRBV6-7 to TRBJ2-7; possibly TRBD2 for D (7 bases). TRBV6-7 is flagged as an ORF with uncertain function. V was shortened by 0 bases and J by 0 bases, with 15 bases between the two germline ends. The CDR3 runs to 17 residues.

CDR3 coding DNA: TGTGCCATCGGTTGGCTAGCGGGAGTAGCGAACACCGGGGAGCTGTTTTTT. It is translated as CAIGWLAGVANTGELFF. The chain joins TRBV10-3 to TRBJ2-2; TRBD2 matches 10 bases. The CDR3 consists of 17 residues. CDR1 is ENHRY and CDR2 is SYGVKD in the germline V gene. Trimming cost V 8 bases and J 0 bases; bases outside gene matches: 9.

This rearrangement joins TRBV18 to TRBJ2-7; a possible D gene is TRBD1 (6 bases). In germline, CDR1 is KGHSH, CDR2 LQKENI. This CDR3 has 15 amino acids. V lost 4 bases and J lost 6, with 19 bases in between. The CDR3 reads CASSLDRPGVTEQYF. The DNA of the CDR3 is TGTGCCAGCTCACTGGATCGGCCAGGGGTGACCGAGCAGTACTTC.

The chain joins TRBV11-1 to TRBJ2-5; TRBD1 aligns across 12 bases. V trimming: 3 bases; J trimming: 5 bases; junction bases outside the gene matches: 4. The length of the CDR3 is 15 residues. CDR1 is SGHAT, CDR2 FQDESV, per germline (reference sequence). The CDR3 DNA reads TGTGCCAGCAGCTTGACCGGGACAGGGGGCGAGACCCAGTACTTC. Amino acids: CASSLTGTGGETQYF.

The V call is TRBV5-4, the J call TRBJ1-1; D gene ambiguous. V lost 3 bases and J lost 1, with 13 bases in between. The CDR3 is 15 residues long. Germline CDR1 and CDR2: SGHNT and YYREEE (reference sequence). The CDR3 sequence: CASSYHQWRNTEAFF. CDR3 coding DNA: TGTGCCAGCAGCTATCATCAATGGAGGAACACTGAAGCTTTCTTT.

The rearrangement uses TRBV6-5 and TRBJ2-2; D call uncertain. The CDR3 extends over 15 amino acids. V shed 3 bases and J shed 0 bases, with 8 bases lying between them. The germline V gene has CDR1 MNHEY and CDR2 SVGAGI. CDR3 bases: TGTGCCAGCAGTTATCGACTCCCGAACACCGGGGAGCTGTTTTTT. It yields the protein CASSYRLPNTGELFF.

The table lists this clone with a count of one. The V gene is TRBV6-2 or TRBV6-3, the J gene TRBJ1-1; TRBD1 agrees at 9 bases. J was trimmed by 12 bases and V by 5 bases; bases with no gene match: 13. This CDR3 region has 14 residues. Germline CDR1 and CDR2: MNHEY and SVGEGT. The CDR3 nucleotides read TGTGCCAGCAGTACCGCCGGGACAGGGTTTCTAACTTTCTTT. Its protein is CASSTAGTGFLTFF.

This chain links TRBV7-9 with TRBJ2-1; D is possibly TRBD1 (6 bases). V shed 5 bases and J shed 0 bases, with 14 bases lying between them. This CDR3 comprises 16 residues. CDR1 and CDR2 (germline): SEHNR, FQNEAQ (reference sequence). The CDR3 sequence: CASSPGTKSSYNEQFF. CDR3 DNA: TGTGCCAGCAGCCCCGGGACAAAGAGCTCCTACAATGAGCAGTTCTTC.

Remarks on this clone: Distinct nucleotide sequences in the sample also encode this CDR3. The V gene is TRBV29-1, the J gene TRBJ1-5, with 9 bases that match TRBD1. The CDR3 is made up of 12 amino acids. V lost 6 bases to trimming and J lost 4 bases; unmatched junction nucleotides: 1. Germline CDR1 reads SQVTM; CDR2 reads ANQGSEA. The CDR3 coding sequence is TGCAGCGTCGGACAGGGGAATCAGCCCCAGCATTTT. This translates into CSVGQGNQPQHF.